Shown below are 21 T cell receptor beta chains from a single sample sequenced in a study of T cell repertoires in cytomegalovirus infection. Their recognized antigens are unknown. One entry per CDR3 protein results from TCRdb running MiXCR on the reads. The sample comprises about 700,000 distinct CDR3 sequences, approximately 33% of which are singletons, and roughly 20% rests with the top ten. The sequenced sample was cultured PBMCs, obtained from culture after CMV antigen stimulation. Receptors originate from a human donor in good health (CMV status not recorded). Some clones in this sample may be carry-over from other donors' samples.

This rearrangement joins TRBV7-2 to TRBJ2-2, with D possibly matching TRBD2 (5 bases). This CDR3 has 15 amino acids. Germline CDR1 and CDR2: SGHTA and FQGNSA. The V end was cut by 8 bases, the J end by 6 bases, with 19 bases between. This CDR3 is CASSSRTVRPGELFF. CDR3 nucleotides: TGTGCCAGCTCTAGCCGTACCGTGAGGCCCGGGGAGCTGTTTTTT.

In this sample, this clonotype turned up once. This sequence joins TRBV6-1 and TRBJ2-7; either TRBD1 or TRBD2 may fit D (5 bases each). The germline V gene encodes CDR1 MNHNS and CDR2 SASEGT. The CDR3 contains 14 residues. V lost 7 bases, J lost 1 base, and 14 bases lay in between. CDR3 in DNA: TGTGCCAGCATTTGGGGGACGGGATCCTACGAGCAGTACTTC. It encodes CASIWGTGSYEQYF.

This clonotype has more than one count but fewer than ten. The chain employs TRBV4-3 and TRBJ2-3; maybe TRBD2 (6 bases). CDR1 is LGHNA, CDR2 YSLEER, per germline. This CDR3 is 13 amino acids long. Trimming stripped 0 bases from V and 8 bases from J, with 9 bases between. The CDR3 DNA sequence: TGCGCCAGCAGCCAAGACTTCGGGAGTACGCAGTATTTT. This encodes CASSQDFGSTQYF.

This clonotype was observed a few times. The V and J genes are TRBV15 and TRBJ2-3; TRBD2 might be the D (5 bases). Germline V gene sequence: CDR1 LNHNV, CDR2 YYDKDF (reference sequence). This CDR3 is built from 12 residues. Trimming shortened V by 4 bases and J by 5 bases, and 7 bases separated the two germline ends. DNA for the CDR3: TGTGCCACCAGCAAGGAGGTAGATACGCAGTATTTT. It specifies CATSKEVDTQYF.

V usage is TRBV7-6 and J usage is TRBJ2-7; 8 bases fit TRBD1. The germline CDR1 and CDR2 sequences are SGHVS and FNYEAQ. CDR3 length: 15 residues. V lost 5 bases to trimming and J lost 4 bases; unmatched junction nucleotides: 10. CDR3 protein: CASSPMRGQAYEQYF. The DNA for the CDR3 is TGTGCCAGCAGCCCGATGCGGGGACAGGCATACGAGCAGTACTTC.

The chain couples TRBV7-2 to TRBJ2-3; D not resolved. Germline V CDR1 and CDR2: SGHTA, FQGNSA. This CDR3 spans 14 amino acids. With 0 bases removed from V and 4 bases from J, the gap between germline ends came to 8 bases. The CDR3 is CASSLASMADTQYF. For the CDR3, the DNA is TGTGCCAGCAGCTTAGCTAGCATGGCAGATACGCAGTATTTT.

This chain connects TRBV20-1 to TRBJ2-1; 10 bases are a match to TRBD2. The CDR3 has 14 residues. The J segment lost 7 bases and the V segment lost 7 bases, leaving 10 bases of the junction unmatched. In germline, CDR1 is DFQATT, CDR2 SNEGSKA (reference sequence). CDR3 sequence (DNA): TGCAGTGGGGGCCAGCGGGGGGGCCTAAATGAGCAGTTCTTC. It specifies CSGGQRGGLNEQFF.

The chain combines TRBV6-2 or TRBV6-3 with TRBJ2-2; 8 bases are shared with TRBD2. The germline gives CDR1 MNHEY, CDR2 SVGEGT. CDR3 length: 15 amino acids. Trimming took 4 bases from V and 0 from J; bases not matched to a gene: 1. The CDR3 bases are TGTGCCAGCAGTTTGGGACTAGCGAACACCGGGGAGCTGTTTTTT. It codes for CASSLGLANTGELFF.

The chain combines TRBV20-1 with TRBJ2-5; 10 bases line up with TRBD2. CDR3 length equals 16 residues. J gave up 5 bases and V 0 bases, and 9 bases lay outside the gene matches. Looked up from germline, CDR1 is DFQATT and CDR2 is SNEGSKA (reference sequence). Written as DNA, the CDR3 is TGCAGTGCTAGAGATCGGAGCGGGGGGGCCGGTGAGACCCAGTACTTC. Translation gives CSARDRSGGAGETQYF.

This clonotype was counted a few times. The CDR3 DNA is TGTGCCAGTAGTATGTACGGAACCTACGAGCAGTACTTC. Protein product: CASSMYGTYEQYF. The V call is TRBV19, the J call TRBJ2-7; D ambiguous. This CDR3 has 13 residues. Germline CDR1 reads LNHDA; CDR2 reads SQIVND (reference sequence). Trimming left V 3 bases short and J 2 bases short, with 8 bases between.

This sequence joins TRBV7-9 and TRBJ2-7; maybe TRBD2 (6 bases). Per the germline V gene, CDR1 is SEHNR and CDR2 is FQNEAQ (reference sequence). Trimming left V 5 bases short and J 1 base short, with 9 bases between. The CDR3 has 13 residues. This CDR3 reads CASSTGLSYEQYF. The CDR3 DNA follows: TGTGCCAGCAGCACGGGACTTTCCTACGAGCAGTACTTC.

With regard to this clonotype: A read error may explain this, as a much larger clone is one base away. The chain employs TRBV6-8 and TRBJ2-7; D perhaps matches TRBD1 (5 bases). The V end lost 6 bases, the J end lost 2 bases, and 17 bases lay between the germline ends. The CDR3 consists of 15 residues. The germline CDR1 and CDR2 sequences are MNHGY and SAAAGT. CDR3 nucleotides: TGTGCCAGCAGCCGTAGACGGACAACCCCCTACGAGCAGTACTTC. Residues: CASSRRRTTPYEQYF.

The DNA for the CDR3 is TGTGCCAGCAGCTTTGGACAGGGCTGGGAGACCCAGTACTTC. This sequence encodes CASSFGQGWETQYF. The chain is built from TRBV5-4 and TRBJ2-5, with 8 bases identical to TRBD1. The CDR3 contains 14 residues. Germline V gene sequence: CDR1 SGHNT, CDR2 YYREEE (reference sequence). J gave up 5 bases and V 2 bases, and 5 bases lay outside the gene matches.

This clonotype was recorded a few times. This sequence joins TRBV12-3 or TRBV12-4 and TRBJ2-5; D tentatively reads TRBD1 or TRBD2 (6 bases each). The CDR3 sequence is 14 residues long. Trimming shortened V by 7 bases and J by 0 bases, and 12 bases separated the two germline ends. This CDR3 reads CASTPGDYQETQYF. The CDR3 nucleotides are TGTGCCAGCACCCCAGGGGACTACCAAGAGACCCAGTACTTC.

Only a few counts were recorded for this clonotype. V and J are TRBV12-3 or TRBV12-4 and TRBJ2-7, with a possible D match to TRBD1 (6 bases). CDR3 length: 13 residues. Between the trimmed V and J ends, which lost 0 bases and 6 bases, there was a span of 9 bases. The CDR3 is CASSLAGALEQYF. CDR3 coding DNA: TGTGCCAGCAGTTTAGCGGGGGCCCTCGAGCAGTACTTC.

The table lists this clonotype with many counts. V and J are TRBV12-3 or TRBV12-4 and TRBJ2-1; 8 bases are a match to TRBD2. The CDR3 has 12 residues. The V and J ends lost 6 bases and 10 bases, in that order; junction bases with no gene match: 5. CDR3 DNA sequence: TGTGCCAGCAGCTTTAGCGGGAACGAGCAGTTCTTC. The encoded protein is CASSFSGNEQFF.

CDR3 region: CSATGTTFYNEQFF. CDR3 nucleotides: TGCAGTGCTACCGGGACGACTTTCTACAATGAGCAGTTCTTC. The chain joins TRBV20-1 to TRBJ2-1; D might be TRBD1 or TRBD2, each matching 5 bases. The germline V and J ends were trimmed by 4 bases and 3 bases, with 13 bases remaining between them. The CDR3 extends over 14 amino acids. The germline V gene encodes CDR1 DFQATT and CDR2 SNEGSKA (reference sequence).

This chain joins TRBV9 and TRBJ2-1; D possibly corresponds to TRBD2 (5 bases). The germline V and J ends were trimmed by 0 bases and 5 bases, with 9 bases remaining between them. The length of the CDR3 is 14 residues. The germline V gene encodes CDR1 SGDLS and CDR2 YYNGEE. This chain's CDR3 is CASSVGTADNEQFF. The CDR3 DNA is TGTGCCAGCAGCGTAGGGACTGCAGACAATGAGCAGTTCTTC.

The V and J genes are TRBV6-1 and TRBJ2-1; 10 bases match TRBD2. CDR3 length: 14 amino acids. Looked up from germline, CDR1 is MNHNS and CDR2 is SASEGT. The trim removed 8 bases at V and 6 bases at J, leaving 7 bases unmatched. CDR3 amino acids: CASHLAGVLNEQFF. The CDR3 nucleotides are TGTGCCAGCCACCTAGCGGGAGTCCTCAATGAGCAGTTCTTC.

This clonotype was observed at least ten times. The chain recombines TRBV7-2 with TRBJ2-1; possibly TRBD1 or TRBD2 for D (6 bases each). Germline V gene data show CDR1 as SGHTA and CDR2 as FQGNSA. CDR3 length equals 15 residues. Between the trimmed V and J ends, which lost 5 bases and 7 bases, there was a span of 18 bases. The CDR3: CASSPQRGAENEQFF. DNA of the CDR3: TGTGCCAGCAGCCCACAGAGGGGGGCCGAAAATGAGCAGTTCTTC.

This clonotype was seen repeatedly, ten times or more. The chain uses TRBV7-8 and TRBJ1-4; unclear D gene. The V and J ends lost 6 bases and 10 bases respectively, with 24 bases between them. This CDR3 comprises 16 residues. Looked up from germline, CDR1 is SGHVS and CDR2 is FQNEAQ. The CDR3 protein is CASSFRRTPVFGKLFF. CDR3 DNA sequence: TGTGCCAGCAGTTTTAGGCGGACGCCCGTATTTGGAAAACTGTTTTTT. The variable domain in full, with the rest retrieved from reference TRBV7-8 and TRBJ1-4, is GAGVSQSPRYKVAKRGQDVALRCDPISGHVSLFWYQQALGQGPEFLTYFQNEAQLDKSGLPSDRFFAERPEGSVSTLKIQRTQQEDSAVYLCASSFRRTPVFGKLFFGSGTQLSVL.